This entry describes one T cell receptor (beta chain). Its matching antigen is unknown. The authors produced TCR alpha and TCR beta cDNA libraries with sample barcodes and UMIs by 5'RACE using constant-segment primers. TCRdb processed the 5' RACE reads anew with MiXCR; each CDR3 protein has one entry. Of roughly 370,000 distinct CDR3 sequences in the sample, roughly 15% were seen once. The data were taken from a study of T-cell memory formation after mild COVID-19. Whole-study findings and limits: CD4+ contracting clones were mainly CM and EM; CD8+ ones, EMRA. Contracting clones, day 15 to 85, had balanced CD4/CD8, and later expanders favored CD4+.

The germline gives CDR1 KGHSH, CDR2 LQKENI. Trimming at V came to 3 bases and at J to 7 bases, leaving 8 bases not matched to a gene. The CDR3 is 15 amino acids. The sample taken for sequencing was PBMCs or a T cell subset sorted from them (not recorded which). This TCR derives from a man aged 18 to 30 who had mild COVID-19 (a few samples of this study predate the infection). Cell type and time point are not known. The rearrangement joins TRBV18 to TRBJ1-4; TRBD1 aligns across 7 bases. CDR3 protein: CASSPNPTGSEKLFF. Written as DNA, the CDR3 is TGTGCCAGCTCACCTAATCCGACAGGGAGTGAAAAACTGTTTTTT.